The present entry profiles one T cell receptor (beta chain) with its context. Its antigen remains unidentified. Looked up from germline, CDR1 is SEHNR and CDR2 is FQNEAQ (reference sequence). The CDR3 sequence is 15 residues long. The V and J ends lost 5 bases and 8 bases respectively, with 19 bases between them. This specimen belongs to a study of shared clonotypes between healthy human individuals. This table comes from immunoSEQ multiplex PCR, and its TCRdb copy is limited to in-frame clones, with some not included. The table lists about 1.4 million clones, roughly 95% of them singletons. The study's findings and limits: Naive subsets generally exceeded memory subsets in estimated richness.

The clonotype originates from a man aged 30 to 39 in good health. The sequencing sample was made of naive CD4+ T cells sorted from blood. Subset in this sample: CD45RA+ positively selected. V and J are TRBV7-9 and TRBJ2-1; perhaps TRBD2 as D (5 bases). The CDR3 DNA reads TGTGCCAGCAGCCAACTAGGACGATCGTCAGATGAGCAGTTCTTC. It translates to CASSQLGRSSDEQFF.